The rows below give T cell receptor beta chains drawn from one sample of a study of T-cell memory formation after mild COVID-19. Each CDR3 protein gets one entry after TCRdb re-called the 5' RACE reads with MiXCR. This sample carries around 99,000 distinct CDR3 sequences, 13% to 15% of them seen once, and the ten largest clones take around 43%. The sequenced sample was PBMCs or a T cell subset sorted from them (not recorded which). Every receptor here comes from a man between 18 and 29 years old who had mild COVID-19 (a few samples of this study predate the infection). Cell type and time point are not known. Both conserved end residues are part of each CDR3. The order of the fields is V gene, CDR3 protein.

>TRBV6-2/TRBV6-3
CASKPSSTDTQYF
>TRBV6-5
CASSYQGFSGNTIYF
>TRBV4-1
CASGGLGSTDTQYF
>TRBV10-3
CAISEAGMGYNEQFF
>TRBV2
CASTGTGGYNEQFF
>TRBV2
CASSTFSGVNTEAFF
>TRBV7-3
CASSGGLASDTQYF
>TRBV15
CATSRDRLGNTEAFF
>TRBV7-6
CASSPGRHNEQFF
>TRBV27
CASSLLSPTADTEAFF
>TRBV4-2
CASSPSGGPSIGETQYF
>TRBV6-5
CASSFDSTGNTIYF
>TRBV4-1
CASSQTGGGFGTVDTQYF
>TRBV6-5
CASSSDVWTEAFF
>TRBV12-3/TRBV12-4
CASSLMAGDIDTQYF
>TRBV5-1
CASSLAGTGSGYTF
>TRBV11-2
CASSLGTMTGRNTIYF
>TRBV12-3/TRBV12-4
CASSTRGRGVQPQHF
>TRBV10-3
CAISESGRGPDTQYF
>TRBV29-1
CSVEVLYEQYF
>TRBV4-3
CASSQEGLADTDTQYF
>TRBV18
CASSPGDGYTF
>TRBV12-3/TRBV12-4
CASSFDRVSETQYF
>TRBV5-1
CASSWGSGGVLSYEQYF
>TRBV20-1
CSAQRRQVVGEKLFF
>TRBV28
CASSWDRGIDEQFF
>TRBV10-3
CAIRELGLSYEQYF
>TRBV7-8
CASSLGLAGVQETQYF
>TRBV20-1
CSAREIGRGVTDTQYF
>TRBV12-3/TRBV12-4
CASTHLRNINTGELFFF
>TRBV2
CASSEGQGKYSNQPQHF
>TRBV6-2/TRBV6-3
CASSWGRLTDTQYF
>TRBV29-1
CSVEESFRHHIF
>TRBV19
CASSTGPYEQYF
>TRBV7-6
CASSLWGPEGKNCFF
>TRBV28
CASSFGQGAEYGEKLFF
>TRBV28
CASSFYVGGELFF
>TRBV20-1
CSAQDRGRETQYF
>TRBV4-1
CASSQGRDYNEQFF
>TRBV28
CASSPFKGALDYGYTF
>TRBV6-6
CASSYSAVGTDTQYF
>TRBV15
CATSSGTGGFNQPQHF
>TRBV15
CATSGSRTSGNTIYF
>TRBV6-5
CASSQDRGETQYF
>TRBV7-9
CASSFQAGPETQYF
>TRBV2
CASSEYGGITGELFF
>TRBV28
CASSAERIDYEQYF
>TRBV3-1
CASSWTGSVIQYF
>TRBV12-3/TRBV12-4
CASSFGDEQFF
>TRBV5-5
CASSLVQRGGYEQFF
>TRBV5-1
CASSTGLAGSTYNEQFF
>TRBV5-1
CASSPAVETNYGYTF
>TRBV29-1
CSVEDLGNGGPFNEQFF
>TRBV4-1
CASSQLNPSSYEQYF